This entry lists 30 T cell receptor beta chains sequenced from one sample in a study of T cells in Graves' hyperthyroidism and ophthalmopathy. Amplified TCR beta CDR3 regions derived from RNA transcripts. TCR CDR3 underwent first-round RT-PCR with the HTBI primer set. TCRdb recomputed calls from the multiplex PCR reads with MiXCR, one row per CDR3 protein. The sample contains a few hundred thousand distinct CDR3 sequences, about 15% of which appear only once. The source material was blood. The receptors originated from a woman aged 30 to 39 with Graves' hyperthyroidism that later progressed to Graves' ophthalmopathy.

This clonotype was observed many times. The CDR3 protein is CASSHVDRDQETQYF. The DNA for the CDR3 is TGTGCCAGCAGCCATGTGGACAGGGACCAAGAGACCCAGTACTTC. The V gene is TRBV4-2, the J gene TRBJ2-5, with 8 bases that match TRBD1. Per the germline V gene, CDR1 is LGHNA and CDR2 is YNFKEQ. Germline trimming cut 3 bases from V and 0 bases from J; bases unmatched to any gene: 3. This CDR3 is 15 amino acids long.

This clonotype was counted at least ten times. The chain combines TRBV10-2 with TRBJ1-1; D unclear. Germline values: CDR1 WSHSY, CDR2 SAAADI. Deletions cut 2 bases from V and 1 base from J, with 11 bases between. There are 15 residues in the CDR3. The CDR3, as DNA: TGCGCCAGCAGTGAGGGTTGGGGTGCGAACACTGAAGCTTTCTTT. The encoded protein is CASSEGWGANTEAFF.

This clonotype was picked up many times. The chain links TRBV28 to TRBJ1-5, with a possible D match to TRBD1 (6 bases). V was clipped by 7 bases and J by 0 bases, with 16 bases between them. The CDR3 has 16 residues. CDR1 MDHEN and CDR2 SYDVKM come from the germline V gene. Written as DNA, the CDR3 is TGTGCCAGCACCGCCTGGGGGACAACTAGCAATCAGCCCCAGCATTTT. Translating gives CASTAWGTTSNQPQHF.

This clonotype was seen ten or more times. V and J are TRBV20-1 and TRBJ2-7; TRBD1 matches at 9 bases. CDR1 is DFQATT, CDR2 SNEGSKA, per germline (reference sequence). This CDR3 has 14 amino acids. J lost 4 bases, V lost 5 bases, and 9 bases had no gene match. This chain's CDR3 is CSAFSTGGDYEQYF. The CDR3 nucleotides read TGCAGTGCTTTTTCAACAGGGGGCGATTACGAGCAGTACTTC.

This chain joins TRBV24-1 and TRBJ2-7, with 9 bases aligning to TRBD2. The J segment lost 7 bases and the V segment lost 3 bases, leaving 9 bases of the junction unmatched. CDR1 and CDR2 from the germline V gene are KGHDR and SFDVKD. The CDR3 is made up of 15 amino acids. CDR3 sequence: CATSDHLAGAEEQYF. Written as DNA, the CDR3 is TGTGCCACCAGTGATCACTTAGCGGGAGCGGAGGAGCAGTACTTC.

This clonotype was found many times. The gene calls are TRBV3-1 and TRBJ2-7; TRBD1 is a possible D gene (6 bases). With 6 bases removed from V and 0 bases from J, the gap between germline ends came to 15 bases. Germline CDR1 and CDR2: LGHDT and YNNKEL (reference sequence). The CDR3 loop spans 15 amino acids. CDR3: CASRQQGILSYEQYF. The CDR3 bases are TGTGCCAGCAGACAGCAGGGGATCCTCTCCTACGAGCAGTACTTC.

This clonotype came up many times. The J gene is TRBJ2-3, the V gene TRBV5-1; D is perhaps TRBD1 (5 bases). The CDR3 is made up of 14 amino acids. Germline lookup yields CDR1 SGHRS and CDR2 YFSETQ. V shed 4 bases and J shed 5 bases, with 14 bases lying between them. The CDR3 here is CASSLGDSRDTQYF. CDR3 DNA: TGCGCCAGCAGCCTCGGAGACAGCCGAGATACGCAGTATTTT.

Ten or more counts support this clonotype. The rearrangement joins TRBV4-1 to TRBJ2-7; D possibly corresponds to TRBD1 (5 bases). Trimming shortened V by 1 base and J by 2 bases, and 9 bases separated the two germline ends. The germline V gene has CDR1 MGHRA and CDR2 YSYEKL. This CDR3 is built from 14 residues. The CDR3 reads CASSQGTQAYEQYF. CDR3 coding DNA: TGCGCCAGCAGCCAAGGCACACAGGCCTACGAGCAGTACTTC.

CDR3 sequence (DNA): TGTGCCAGCAATACTTTTGCGGGAGCGGAAGATACGCAGTATTTT. It specifies CASNTFAGAEDTQYF. V usage is TRBV27 and J usage is TRBJ2-3, with 7 bases identical to TRBD2. This CDR3 has 15 amino acids. The trim removed 7 bases at V and 5 bases at J, leaving 12 bases unmatched. Germline CDR1 reads MNHEY; CDR2 reads SMNVEV (reference sequence).

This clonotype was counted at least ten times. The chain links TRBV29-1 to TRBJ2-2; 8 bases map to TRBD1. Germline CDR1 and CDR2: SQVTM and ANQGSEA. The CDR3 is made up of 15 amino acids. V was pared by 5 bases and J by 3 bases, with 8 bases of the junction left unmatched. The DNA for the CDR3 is TGCAGCGTTAATTACCGGGACAGGTACACCGGGGAGCTGTTTTTT. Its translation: CSVNYRDRYTGELFF.

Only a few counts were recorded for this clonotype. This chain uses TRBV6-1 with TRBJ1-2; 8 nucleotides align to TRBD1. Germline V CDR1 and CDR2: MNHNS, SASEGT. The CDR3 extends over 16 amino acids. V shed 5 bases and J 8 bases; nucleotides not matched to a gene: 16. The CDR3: CASSRALQGGARGYTF. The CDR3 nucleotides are TGTGCCAGCAGTCGAGCCCTACAGGGGGGCGCTCGGGGCTACACCTTC.

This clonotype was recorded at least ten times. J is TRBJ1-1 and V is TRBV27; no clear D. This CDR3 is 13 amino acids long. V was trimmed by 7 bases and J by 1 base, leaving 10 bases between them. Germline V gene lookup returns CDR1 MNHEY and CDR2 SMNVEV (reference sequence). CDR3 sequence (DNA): TGTGCCAGCAACCCCCGGGGGAACACTGAAGCTTTCTTT. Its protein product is CASNPRGNTEAFF.

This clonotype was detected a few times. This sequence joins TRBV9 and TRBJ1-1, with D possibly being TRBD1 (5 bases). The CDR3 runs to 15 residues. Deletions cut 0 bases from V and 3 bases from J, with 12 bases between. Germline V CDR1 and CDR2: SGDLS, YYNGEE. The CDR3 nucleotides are TGTGCCAGCAGCGTAGTATCAGGGAGCGACACTGAAGCTTTCTTT. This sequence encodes CASSVVSGSDTEAFF.

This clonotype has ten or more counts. The CDR3 loop is CASSPIPGGANEKLFF. CDR3 bases: TGTGCCAGCAGTCCCATTCCGGGGGGCGCAAATGAAAAACTGTTTTTT. The chain employs TRBV7-9 and TRBJ1-4; D might be TRBD1 (6 bases). The germline V gene encodes CDR1 SEHNR and CDR2 FQNEAQ (reference sequence). With 6 bases removed from V and 5 bases from J, the gap between germline ends came to 19 bases. The CDR3 is 16 amino acids.

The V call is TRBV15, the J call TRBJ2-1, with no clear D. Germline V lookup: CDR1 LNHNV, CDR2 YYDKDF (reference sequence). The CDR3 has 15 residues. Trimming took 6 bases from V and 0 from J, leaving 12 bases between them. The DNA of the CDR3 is TGTGCCACCAGAATATACCTAAGCTCCTACAATGAGCAGTTCTTC. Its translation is CATRIYLSSYNEQFF.

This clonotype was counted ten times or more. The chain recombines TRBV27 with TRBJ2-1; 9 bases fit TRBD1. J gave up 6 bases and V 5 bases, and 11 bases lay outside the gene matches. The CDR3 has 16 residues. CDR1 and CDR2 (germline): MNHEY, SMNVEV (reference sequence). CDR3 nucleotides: TGTGCCAGCAGTGTCCGGCCGGGACAGGGTCTCAATGAGCAGTTCTTC. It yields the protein CASSVRPGQGLNEQFF.

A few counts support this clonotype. Written as DNA, the CDR3 is TGTGCCAGTAGTATAGGGGTAGCGAGGACTGAAGCTTTCTTT. This translates into CASSIGVARTEAFF. J is TRBJ1-1 and V is TRBV19, with unresolved D. This CDR3 contains 14 residues. Germline loops: CDR1 LNHDA, CDR2 SQIVND (reference sequence). Trimming cost V 1 base and J 5 bases, with 11 bases left between them.

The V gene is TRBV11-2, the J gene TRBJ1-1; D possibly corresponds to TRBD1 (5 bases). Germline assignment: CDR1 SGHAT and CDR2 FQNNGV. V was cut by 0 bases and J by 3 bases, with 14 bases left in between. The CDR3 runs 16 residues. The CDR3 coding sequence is TGTGCCAGCAGCTTAGACGGCGGGGCGTCCTACACTGAAGCTTTCTTT. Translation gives CASSLDGGASYTEAFF.

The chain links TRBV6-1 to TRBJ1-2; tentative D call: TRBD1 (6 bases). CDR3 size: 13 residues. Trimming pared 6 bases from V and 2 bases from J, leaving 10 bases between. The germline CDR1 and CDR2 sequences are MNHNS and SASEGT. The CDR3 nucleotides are TGTGCCAGCAGGGAGGGGGTAAACTATGGCTACACCTTC. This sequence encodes CASREGVNYGYTF.

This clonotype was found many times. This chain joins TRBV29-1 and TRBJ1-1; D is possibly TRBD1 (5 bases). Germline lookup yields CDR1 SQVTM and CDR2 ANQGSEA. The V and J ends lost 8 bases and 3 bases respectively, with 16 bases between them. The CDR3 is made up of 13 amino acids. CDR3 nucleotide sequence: TGCAGCTTTGGAGACGACAGTTACACTGAAGCTTTCTTT. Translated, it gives CSFGDDSYTEAFF.

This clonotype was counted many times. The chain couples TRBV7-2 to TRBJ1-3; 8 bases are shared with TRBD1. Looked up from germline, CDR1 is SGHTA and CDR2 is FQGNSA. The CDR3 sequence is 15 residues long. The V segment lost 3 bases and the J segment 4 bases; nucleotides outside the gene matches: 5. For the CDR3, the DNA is TGTGCCAGCAGCTTGGACAGGGTAGGAGGAAACACCATATATTTT. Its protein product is CASSLDRVGGNTIYF. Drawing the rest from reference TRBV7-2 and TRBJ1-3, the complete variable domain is GAGVSQSPSNKVTEKGKDVELRCDPISGHTALYWYRQSLGQGLEFLIYFQGNSAPDKSGLPSDRFSAERTGGSVSTLTIQRTQQEDSAVYLCASSLDRVGGNTIYFGEGSWLTVV.

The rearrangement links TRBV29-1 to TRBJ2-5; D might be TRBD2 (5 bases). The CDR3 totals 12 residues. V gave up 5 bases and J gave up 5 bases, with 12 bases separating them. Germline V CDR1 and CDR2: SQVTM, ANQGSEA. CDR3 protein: CSVFTRIETQYF. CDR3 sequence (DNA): TGCAGCGTTTTCACTAGAATTGAGACCCAGTACTTC.

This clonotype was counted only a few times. The CDR3 DNA reads as TGTGCCATCAGTCGGACAGGGGGCTCAATGAACACTGAAGCTTTCTTT. It yields the protein CAISRTGGSMNTEAFF. The chain is built from TRBV10-3 and TRBJ1-1; 11 positions agree with TRBD1. Germline V CDR1 and CDR2: ENHRY, SYGVKD. The CDR3 has 16 residues. V shed 5 bases and J 0 bases; nucleotides not matched to a gene: 5.

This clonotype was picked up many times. DNA of the CDR3: TGTGCCAGCAGCTTGAAGGGGCACAGCGAAAAGCAAGAGACCCAGTACTTC. Its protein product is CASSLKGHSEKQETQYF. The rearrangement links TRBV5-8 to TRBJ2-5; D is possibly TRBD1 (5 bases). Trimming cost V 1 base and J 2 bases, with 18 bases left between them. This CDR3 spans 17 amino acids. Germline values: CDR1 SGHTS, CDR2 YDEGEE.

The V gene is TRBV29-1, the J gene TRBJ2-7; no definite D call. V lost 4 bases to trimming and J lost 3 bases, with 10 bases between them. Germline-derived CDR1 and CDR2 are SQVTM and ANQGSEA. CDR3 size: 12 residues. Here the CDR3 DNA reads TGCAGCGTTGGGGCGAATAGCTACGAGCAGTACTTC. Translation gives CSVGANSYEQYF.

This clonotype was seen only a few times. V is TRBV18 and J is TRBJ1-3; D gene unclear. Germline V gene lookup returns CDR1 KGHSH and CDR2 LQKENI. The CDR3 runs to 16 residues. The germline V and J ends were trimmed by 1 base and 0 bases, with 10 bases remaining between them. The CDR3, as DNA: TGTGCCAGCTCACCACAAGACCACCGCTCTGGAAACACCATATATTTT. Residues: CASSPQDHRSGNTIYF.

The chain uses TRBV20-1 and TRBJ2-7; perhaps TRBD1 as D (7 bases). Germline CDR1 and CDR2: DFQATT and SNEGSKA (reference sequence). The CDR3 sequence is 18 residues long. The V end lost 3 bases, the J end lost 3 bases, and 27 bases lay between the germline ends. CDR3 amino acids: CSARRGQSIPITNYEQYF. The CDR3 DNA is TGCAGTGCTAGGCGGGGACAGTCGATCCCAATCACGAACTACGAGCAGTACTTC.

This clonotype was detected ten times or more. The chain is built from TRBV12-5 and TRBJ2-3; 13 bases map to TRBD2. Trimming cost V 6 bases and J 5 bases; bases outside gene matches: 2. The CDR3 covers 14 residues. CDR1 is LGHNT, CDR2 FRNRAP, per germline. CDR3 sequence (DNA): TGTGCTAGTGGGACTAGCGGGAGGATAGATACGCAGTATTTT. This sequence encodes CASGTSGRIDTQYF.

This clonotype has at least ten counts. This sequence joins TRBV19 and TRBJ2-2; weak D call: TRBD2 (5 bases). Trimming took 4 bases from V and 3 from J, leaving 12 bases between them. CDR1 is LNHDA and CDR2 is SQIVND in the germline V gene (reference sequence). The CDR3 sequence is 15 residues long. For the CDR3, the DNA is TGTGCCAGTAGTAAAACCGGGGTTGACACCGGGGAGCTGTTTTTT. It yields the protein CASSKTGVDTGELFF.

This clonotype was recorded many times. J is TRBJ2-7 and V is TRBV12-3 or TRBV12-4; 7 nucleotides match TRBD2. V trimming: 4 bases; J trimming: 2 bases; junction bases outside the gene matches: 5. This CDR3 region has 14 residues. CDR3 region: CASSWAGEAYEQYF. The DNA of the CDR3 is TGTGCCAGCAGTTGGGCGGGGGAGGCCTACGAGCAGTACTTC.